These 5 T cell receptor beta chains were all obtained from the same sample, sequenced in a study of Ad26.COV2.S vaccination and SARS-CoV-2 variants. Treatment noted: approximately 18 received Ad26.COV2.S at low or high dose, single or two shots; 5 received placebo; per-sample allocation not given. It was on day 63 after the first vaccine or placebo injection that samples were taken. Sequencing was performed with immunoSEQ multiplex PCR; in TCRdb, only in-frame clones are kept and a portion is missing. Counted here are about 220,000 clones, roughly 88% occurring once; the ten biggest clones make up over 8.5%. The sequencing here drew on peripheral blood, taken in a trial of Ad26.COV2.S vaccine versus placebo. These receptor sequences come from a person aged 18-65 years who received the Ad26.COV2.S COVID-19 vaccine or a placebo.

The chain recombines TRBV30 with TRBJ2-1, with D perhaps TRBD1 (6 bases). The CDR3 totals 15 residues. V was cut by 4 bases and J by 4 bases, with 17 bases left in between. Germline V lookup: CDR1 GTSNPN, CDR2 SVGIG (reference sequence). The CDR3 nucleotides are TGTGCCTGGACCCCCCGACAGGTTTCATACAATGAGCAGTTCTTC. This gives the protein CAWTPRQVSYNEQFF. The variable domain in full, completed from reference TRBV30 and TRBJ2-1, reads SQTIHQWPATLVQPVGSPLSLECTVEGTSNPNLYWYRQAAGRGLQLLFYSVGIGQISSEVPQNLSASRPQDRQFILSSKKLLLSDSGFYLCAWTPRQVSYNEQFFGPGTRLTVL.

This chain connects TRBV5-4 to TRBJ2-6; D is perhaps TRBD2 (5 bases). CDR3 length equals 15 residues. The V and J ends lost 5 bases and 0 bases respectively, with 9 bases between them. Per germline, CDR1 SGHNT and CDR2 YYREEE (reference sequence). CDR3 sequence (DNA): TGTGCCAGCAGGAATGAGGGCTCTGGGGCCAACGTCCTGACTTTC. Translated: CASRNEGSGANVLTF.

This chain links TRBV9 with TRBJ1-2; perhaps TRBD1 as D (6 bases). CDR1 is SGDLS and CDR2 is YYNGEE in the germline V gene. V dropped 4 bases and J dropped 0 bases, with 22 bases sitting between them. This CDR3 comprises 18 residues. CDR3 sequence reads: CASSSTSGQGNPNYGYTF. CDR3 nucleotide sequence: TGTGCCAGCAGCTCTACTTCGGGGCAGGGGAACCCTAACTATGGCTACACCTTC.

This chain links TRBV15 with TRBJ2-5; TRBD1 or TRBD2 may be the D gene (5 bases each). V shed 3 bases and J shed 2 bases, with 16 bases lying between them. Germline V CDR1 and CDR2: LNHNV, YYDKDF (reference sequence). This CDR3 has 16 amino acids. Here the CDR3 DNA reads TGTGCCACCAGCAGTGGATTTAGAGGGGCACAAGAGACCCAGTACTTC. Translation gives CATSSGFRGAQETQYF.

The chain couples TRBV6-2 or TRBV6-3 to TRBJ2-1, with a weak D call TRBD1 (5 bases). Per germline, CDR1 MNHEY and CDR2 SVGEGT. This CDR3 contains 16 residues. V was pared by 2 bases and J by 3 bases, with 14 bases between. For the CDR3, the DNA is TGTGCCAGCAGTTACCCTCACTACCAGGGCTACAATGAGCAGTTCTTC. Translated, it gives CASSYPHYQGYNEQFF.